What follows are 16 T cell receptor beta chains derived from one specimen sequenced in a study of shared clonotypes between healthy human individuals. Using immunoSEQ multiplex PCR, the repertoire was profiled, and TCRdb retains in-frame clones only, with some absent. The sample includes some 980,000 clones, about three quarters seen only once; the top ten take around 1.4%. Sequences were obtained from memory CD4+ T cells sorted from blood. Subset noted: CD45RA-negative fraction. The receptors derive from a man aged 18 to 35 in good health.

J is TRBJ2-1 and V is TRBV6-1; weak D call: TRBD2 (5 bases). CDR1 MNHNS and CDR2 SASEGT come from the germline V gene. There are 11 residues in the CDR3. V was pared by 3 bases and J by 9 bases, with 6 bases between. The CDR3 here is CASSDRGEQFF. DNA of the CDR3: TGTGCCAGCAGTGATCGGGGTGAGCAGTTCTTC.

The chain recombines TRBV10-3 with TRBJ2-3, with 8 positions matching TRBD2. The CDR3 runs 14 residues. The V and J ends lost 6 bases and 0 bases, in that order; junction bases with no gene match: 2. Germline lookup yields CDR1 ENHRY and CDR2 SYGVKD. CDR3 nucleotides: TGTGCCATCAGAGAGCGGGGGAGCACAGATACGCAGTATTTT. Protein: CAIRERGSTDTQYF.

The J gene is TRBJ1-1, the V gene TRBV18; unclear D gene. V was trimmed by 6 bases and J by 10 bases, leaving 27 bases between them. This CDR3 comprises 16 residues. Germline CDR1 KGHSH, CDR2 LQKENI. The CDR3 loop is CASSTTGPGTPHGAFF. The DNA of the CDR3 is TGTGCCAGCTCCACCACGGGCCCGGGAACCCCCCATGGAGCTTTCTTT.

The sample holds one count of this clone. The chain is built from TRBV30 and TRBJ1-2; tentative D call: TRBD1 (5 bases). This CDR3 contains 14 residues. V lost 0 bases to trimming and J lost 8 bases, with 16 bases between them. Germline V gene sequence: CDR1 GTSNPN, CDR2 SVGIG (reference sequence). CDR3 residues: CAWSVQRAPGGYTF. The CDR3 DNA follows: TGTGCCTGGAGTGTACAGAGGGCCCCAGGGGGCTACACCTTC.

The V and J genes are TRBV29-1 and TRBJ2-3; D gene ambiguous. The germline V gene has CDR1 SQVTM and CDR2 ANQGSEA. The CDR3 extends over 15 amino acids. Deletions cut 0 bases from V and 0 bases from J, with 10 bases between. CDR3 sequence: CSVEDGGFSTDTQYF. The CDR3 nucleotides read TGCAGCGTTGAAGATGGCGGCTTTAGCACAGATACGCAGTATTTT.

This clone was counted between two and nine times. The V call is TRBV5-1, the J call TRBJ2-3; no firm D call. Germline CDR1 and CDR2: SGHRS and YFSETQ. The ends were cut back, 0 bases at V and 8 bases at J, with 10 bases in the middle. CDR3 length: 13 residues. CDR3 nucleotides: TGCGCCAGCAGCTTGGCAGGTGAAGGTACGCAGTATTTT. It yields the protein CASSLAGEGTQYF.

The chain combines TRBV6-5 with TRBJ2-1, with 9 bases matching TRBD2. Looked up from germline, CDR1 is MNHEY and CDR2 is SVGAGI. The CDR3 consists of 16 residues. J was trimmed by 8 bases and V by 2 bases; bases with no gene match: 10. CDR3 residues: CASSYDGAGGIDEQFF. CDR3 DNA: TGTGCCAGCAGTTACGATGGAGCGGGGGGCATCGATGAGCAGTTCTTC.

V is TRBV7-9 and J is TRBJ2-7; D tentatively fits TRBD1 or TRBD2 (5 bases each). In germline, CDR1 is SEHNR, CDR2 FQNEAQ (reference sequence). V gave up 5 bases and J gave up 6 bases, with 14 bases separating them. This CDR3 contains 13 residues. The CDR3 DNA reads as TGTGCCAGCAGCCGGGGACGGCTCAGCGAGCAGTACTTC. Encoded protein: CASSRGRLSEQYF.

J is TRBJ2-7 and V is TRBV12-2; TRBD2 reflects the table's D call only, with no check against the DNA. TRBV12-2 is classified as a pseudogene. This CDR3 contains 12 residues. CDR3 sequence: CASRSYSYEQYF. The CDR3 region has the DNA TGTGCAAGTCGCTCCTACTCCTACGAGCAGTACTTC.

Comment on this clone: A far bigger clonotype differs at one base, so this is likely a read error. This likely comes from a read error, as the CDR3 has no conserved phenylalanine or tryptophan at its end. V is TRBV11-2 and J is TRBJ2-7; D is tentatively TRBD1 or TRBD2 (5 bases each). Deletions cut 4 bases from V and 3 bases from J, with 13 bases between. Germline V gives CDR1 SGHAT, CDR2 FQNNGV. The CDR3 runs 14 residues. The CDR3 sequence: CASSSVRDGYEQYL. Here the CDR3 DNA reads TGTGCCAGCAGCTCCGTGAGGGACGGCTACGAGCAGTACCTC.

The chain links TRBV5-1 to TRBJ2-1; weak D call: TRBD1 (6 bases). V lost 4 bases and J 8 bases, leaving 25 bases between the germline ends. CDR3 length: 17 amino acids. Germline lookup yields CDR1 SGHRS and CDR2 YFSETQ. The CDR3 loop is CASSTQPTGLIPYEQFF. The CDR3 DNA reads as TGCGCCAGCAGCACCCAACCGACAGGATTAATCCCCTATGAGCAGTTCTTC.

For this clone: Distinct nucleotide sequences in the sample also encode this CDR3. The chain carries TRBV5-1 and TRBJ1-5, with 9 bases matching TRBD1. The CDR3 has 15 amino acids. Germline V gives CDR1 SGHRS, CDR2 YFSETQ. Germline trimming cut 0 bases from V and 4 bases from J; bases unmatched to any gene: 2. The CDR3 bases are TGCGCCAGCAGCTTGGAAGGACAGGGGAATCAGCCCCAGCATTTT. Its protein is CASSLEGQGNQPQHF.

The chain employs TRBV6-5 and TRBJ2-1; no definite D call. V lost 2 bases and J 5 bases, leaving 13 bases between the germline ends. The V gene's germline CDR1 is MNHEY and CDR2 SVGAGI. CDR3 length: 15 amino acids. The DNA for the CDR3 is TGTGCCAGCAGTTACAGCCCTACAGTAAACAATGAGCAGTTCTTC. It is translated as CASSYSPTVNNEQFF.

The chain uses TRBV7-9 and TRBJ2-7, with D unresolved. Germline loops: CDR1 SEHNR, CDR2 FQNEAQ (reference sequence). The ends were cut back, 4 bases at V and 6 bases at J, with 10 bases in the middle. There are 12 residues in the CDR3. The CDR3 loop reads CASSSYRIEQYF. CDR3 bases: TGTGCCAGCAGCTCCTACAGAATCGAGCAGTACTTC.

The chain has TRBV28 and TRBJ2-7, with TRBD1 matching over 7 bases. The V gene's germline CDR1 is MDHEN and CDR2 SYDVKM. The CDR3 contains 15 residues. J was trimmed by 0 bases and V by 5 bases; bases with no gene match: 7. CDR3 amino acids: CASSPAGTDSYEQYF. DNA of the CDR3: TGTGCCAGCAGTCCGGCCGGGACAGACTCCTACGAGCAGTACTTC.

V usage is TRBV6-1 and J usage is TRBJ2-2; tentative D call: TRBD1 (5 bases). The CDR3 is 14 residues long. Trimming took 5 bases from V and 7 from J, leaving 14 bases between them. The germline CDR1 and CDR2 sequences are MNHNS and SASEGT. The CDR3 coding sequence is TGTGCCAGCAGTTTGCAGGGCAAAAGCGGGGAGCTGTTTTTT. Translated, it gives CASSLQGKSGELFF.